These 10 T cell receptor beta chains were sequenced from one sample in a study of monozygotic twins with inflammatory bowel disease. TCRdb reprocessed the 5' RACE reads, keeping one entry per CDR3 protein, no DNA. The repertoire table contains 300,000 to 400,000 distinct CDR3 sequences. The sequenced material came from blood. These receptors were obtained from a human donor with ulcerative colitis or Crohn's disease, or a healthy co-twin of an affected twin (not recorded which).

The V gene is TRBV7-2, the J gene TRBJ2-2; the TRBD2 assignment by TCRdb is unverifiable without DNA. The germline V gene encodes CDR1 SGHTA and CDR2 FQGNSA. The CDR3 totals 14 residues. The CDR3 reads CASSPVAGVGELFF.

The rearrangement links TRBV5-1 to TRBJ1-4; without DNA, the TCRdb call of TRBD1 cannot be checked. The CDR3 runs 16 residues. Germline V CDR1 and CDR2: SGHRS, YFSETQ. The CDR3 region is CASSLSPVGLNEKLFF.

J is TRBJ2-3 and V is TRBV5-1; the TRBD1 assignment by TCRdb is unverifiable without DNA. Germline CDR1 is SGHRS and CDR2 is YFSETQ. The CDR3 contains 15 residues. The chain's CDR3 is CASRIDGGAGDTQYF.

The rearrangement links TRBV13 to TRBJ2-7. This CDR3 has 14 amino acids. The V gene's germline CDR1 is PRHDT and CDR2 FYEKMQ (reference sequence). The CDR3 region is CASSLEAAPYEQYF.

The chain employs TRBV7-9 and TRBJ2-7; the TCRdb D gene call, TRBD1, has no DNA to confirm it. The germline CDR1 and CDR2 sequences are SEHNR and FQNEAQ (reference sequence). The CDR3 sequence is 15 residues long. The chain's CDR3 is CASSLTGTGGNEQYF.

The rearrangement joins TRBV6-1 to TRBJ2-7; TCRdb proposes TRBD1, but this gene call is untestable without DNA. In germline, CDR1 is MNHNS, CDR2 SASEGT. There are 15 residues in the CDR3. The CDR3: CASSATGTGTYEQYF.

V gene TRBV5-1 combines with J gene TRBJ2-3. Germline loops: CDR1 SGHRS, CDR2 YFSETQ. This CDR3 comprises 12 residues. The CDR3 protein is CASSLEGVTQYF.

The chain employs TRBV4-1 and TRBJ2-2; checking the TCRdb D call of TRBD2 is not possible without DNA. From germline, CDR1 is MGHRA and CDR2 YSYEKL. The CDR3 is 18 amino acids. This CDR3 is CASSAGLAGVESTGELFF.

This chain connects TRBV7-2 to TRBJ1-3. The CDR3 sequence is 14 residues long. The germline CDR1 and CDR2 sequences are SGHTA and FQGNSA. CDR3 residues: CASSPRGGLDTIYF.

This chain links TRBV29-1 with TRBJ2-2; TCRdb's assignment of TRBD1 cannot be checked, as there is no DNA. The CDR3 sequence is 15 residues long. CDR1 is SQVTM and CDR2 is ANQGSEA in the germline V gene. The CDR3 loop is CSVEVRDRPTGELFF.